The 3 T cell receptor beta chains in this list originate from one sample, sequenced in a study of Graves' ophthalmopathy and Graves' hyperthyroidism. RNA transcripts served as template for amplifying TCR beta CDR3 sequences. HTBI primers were employed in first-round RT-PCR, then a second-round multiplex PCR followed. TCRdb re-called the multiplex PCR reads with MiXCR, one entry per CDR3 protein. In the table there are 210,000 or so distinct CDR3 sequences, roughly 29% of which are singletons. Sequences were obtained from peripheral blood. All receptors come from a middle-aged man with Graves' ophthalmopathy.

The V gene is TRBV6-2 or TRBV6-3, the J gene TRBJ1-5, with a tentative D call TRBD1 (5 bases). The CDR3 has 16 residues. Germline CDR1 is MNHEY and CDR2 is SVGEGT. V was shortened by 2 bases and J by 5 bases, with 16 bases between the two germline ends. For the CDR3, the DNA is TGTGCCAGCAGTTACGGGCCGGGGGAAGGGGATCAGCCCCAGCATTTT. Amino acids: CASSYGPGEGDQPQHF.

J is TRBJ2-5 and V is TRBV11-2, with a weak D call TRBD1 (6 bases). There are 17 residues in the CDR3. The germline gives CDR1 SGHAT, CDR2 FQNNGV. V was cut by 5 bases and J by 1 base, with 20 bases left in between. This chain's CDR3 is CASSQCRGLPCQETQYF. The CDR3 DNA sequence: TGTGCCAGCAGCCAATGCAGGGGATTACCGTGCCAAGAGACCCAGTACTTC.

This clonotype has a count of ten or more. V is TRBV2 and J is TRBJ2-7; tentative D call: TRBD2 (5 bases). Trimming removed 3 bases at V and 4 bases at J, with 13 bases between. In germline, CDR1 is SNHLY, CDR2 FYNNEI. This CDR3 comprises 14 residues. CDR3 in DNA: TGTGCCAGCAGTGATCGGGGAAATCGGTACGAGCAGTACTTC. Translating it yields CASSDRGNRYEQYF.